This T cell receptor (beta chain) originates from a study of blood T cell repertoires in COVID-19 (dated by TCRdb to 2020 to 2022). In terms of the full investigation: Samples from collaborators originated in the United States, Italy and Spain and spanned both the acute and convalescent phases of COVID-19. The material from the prospective study consisted of cDNA or gDNA derived from T cells, B-cell-depleted T cells, or PBMCs. Deeply sampled blood TCRbeta repertoires from subjects exposed to, actively infected with, or recovered from COVID-19 were included in the dataset. A freely available public database, intended as a resource for researchers studying the immune response to SARS-CoV-2, is where the repertoires were released. The samples were drawn from the first 160 participants of the ongoing ImmuneRACE study and from roughly 1,300 subjects provided by 6 global collaborators. A de-identified subject ID, COVID-19 status, age in years and sex were almost always included in the sample metadata. Where available, HLA class I and class II types were taken from metadata supplied by the sample provider and were not determined by assay-based typing. The paper's findings and limits, for the study overall: Clinical and demographic metadata were provided uncurated, with the amount varying by source and participant.

The collaborating institutions used their own protocols to collect whole blood in K2EDTA tubes. For TCRbeta analysis, collaborators shipped samples as frozen whole blood, isolated PBMCs, or DNA extracted from either of those sample types. With regard to this clone: It has no known antigen specificity. Per-base quality was not reported, and no clone a single base away is much larger than it.

The immunoSEQ Assay, a bias-controlled multiplex PCR, was used to amplify TCRbeta CDR3 regions from genomic DNA. The source study handled its data this way. Nucleated cell counts per sample were estimated from amplification of reference gene primers within the assay. Sequence reads were collapsed and filtered to measure the absolute abundance of every unique TCRbeta CDR3 rearrangement. Productive Simpson clonality was computed per sample as the square root of Simpson's diversity index over productive rearrangements. This is the immuneACCESS table as TCRdb keeps it, with only in-frame sequences that have V and J called. A part of the clones is gone; compared with another copy, unresolved V genes explain less than half, and the rest is unexplained. The V and J calls and clone size are taken from that table; D and trimming were inferred from the DNA. The sample yields over 55,000 clones; 80% to 90% were counted once. Roughly 5% of the sample is taken by the ten largest.

The sequence came from a man between 45 and 60 years old with active COVID-19. Material: peripheral blood.

At the DNA level, the sequence is TGCAGCGTTGAGTCTCCTAGCGGGGGCCGTTATGCGCAGTATTTT. The resulting protein is CSVESPSGGRYAQYF. The V gene is TRBV29-1 and the J gene is TRBJ2-3, with 10 bases matching TRBD2. The germline V and J ends show losses of 3 bases and 10 bases respectively, and no gene match explains 13 bases of the junction. Per the germline V gene, SQVTM is the CDR1 and ANQGSEA is the CDR2. The CDR3 holds 15 amino acids from the cysteine to the phenylalanine. The read is trimmed to its CDR3 DNA, 45 bases read in frame from base 1.